This is a list of T cell receptor beta chains from one sample in a study of CD8 T cells in Susac syndrome. MiXCR was run by TCRdb on the immunoSEQ multiplex PCR reads, yielding one entry per CDR3 protein. In the table there are about 140,000 distinct CDR3 sequences, roughly 95% of which are singletons. Source material: CD4+ T cells from PBMCs. Source of these receptors: a human donor in good health. CDR3s include the opening cysteine and the closing phenylalanine or tryptophan. D genes are given only for firm matches. Clone size, where shown, is once, few, many, or a class for clones that have expanded.

abundance | j_gene | v_gene | d_gene | CDR3nt | CDR3aa
once | TRBJ2-7 | TRBV23-1 | TRBD1 | TGCGCCAGCGCTGAGGACAGGGCCCTCTCCTACGAGCAGTACTTC | CASAEDRALSYEQYF
. | TRBJ2-3 | TRBV5-6 | . | TGTGCCAGCAGCTTTGGGCATGCGTCAGATACGCAGTATTTT | CASSFGHASDTQYF
. | TRBJ2-3 | TRBV18 | TRBD1 | TGTGCCAGCTCCTGGGACAGCTACACAGATACGCAGTATTTT | CASSWDSYTDTQYF
. | TRBJ2-5 | TRBV29-1 | . | TGCAGCGGAAACACTGGAGTTGAGGAGACCCAGTACTTC | CSGNTGVEETQYF
once | TRBJ2-7 | TRBV25-1 | . | TGTGCCAGCAGGGGGCACTCCTACGAGCAGTACTTC | CASRGHSYEQYF
. | TRBJ2-4 | TRBV9 | . | TGTGCCAGCAGCGTAGAGGGGGGGACCAAAAACATTCAGTACTTC | CASSVEGGTKNIQYF
. | TRBJ1-1 | TRBV30 | . | TGTGCCTGGACGAGACAGGCTAACACTGAAGCTTTCTTT | CAWTRQANTEAFF
once | TRBJ2-3 | TRBV5-4 | TRBD1 | TGTGCCAGCACCCAGGGGGCAGGGGGGTACGATACGCAGTATTTT | CASTQGAGGYDTQYF
. | TRBJ2-5 | TRBV29-1 | TRBD2 | TGCAGCGTTGAACCCCGACTAGCCCTCAAAGAGACCCAGTACTTC | CSVEPRLALKETQYF
. | TRBJ2-5 | TRBV5-1 | . | TGCGCCAGCAGCGTCGGGACAAACCAAGAGACCCAGTACTTC | CASSVGTNQETQYF
. | TRBJ1-4 | TRBV2 | TRBD1 | TGTGCCAGCAGAAAGGACAGGGGGAATGAAAAACTGTTTTTT | CASRKDRGNEKLFF
once | TRBJ2-7 | TRBV20-1 | TRBD2 | TGCAGTGCTAGATCGGGCGCTAGCGGGAGTCAGTACGAGCAGTACTTC | CSARSGASGSQYEQYF
. | TRBJ2-7 | TRBV28 | . | TGTGCCAGCAGTTCGGAGGCCCCCTACGAGCAGTACTTC | CASSSEAPYEQYF
. | TRBJ2-1 | TRBV3-1 | TRBD2 | TGTGCCAGCAGCCAAGAGTTAGCGGGAGGTGACAATGAGCAGTTCTTC | CASSQELAGGDNEQFF
once | TRBJ1-1 | TRBV4-1 | . | TGCGCCAGCAGCGCGTTCTCGGGGGCTGAAGCTTTCTTT | CASSAFSGAEAFF
once | TRBJ1-5 | TRBV27 | . | TGTGCCAGCAGTTTAAACGGCTTAGGGAATCAGCCCCAGCATTTT | CASSLNGLGNQPQHF
. | TRBJ1-1 | TRBV3-1 | . | TGTGCCAGCAGTCGATTAGCCGACGTCGCGCGGACTGAAGCTTTCTTT | CASSRLADVARTEAFF
. | TRBJ2-1 | TRBV11-2 | . | TGTGCCAGCAACAGGTTAGCGTCTAATGAGCAGTTCTTC | CASNRLASNEQFF
. | TRBJ1-5 | TRBV7-9 | TRBD1 | TGTGCCAGCAGCAAGGGGACAGGGCGGGGTCAGCCCCAGCATTTT | CASSKGTGRGQPQHF
. | TRBJ2-7 | TRBV6-1 | . | TGTGCCAGCAGGGGGGAACGGGTGACCTACGAGCAGTACTTC | CASRGERVTYEQYF
. | TRBJ2-7 | TRBV10-3 | TRBD1 | TGTGCCATCAAACAGGGGGTACCTTACGAGCAGTACTTC | CAIKQGVPYEQYF
. | TRBJ2-5 | TRBV5-1 | . | TGCGCCAGCAGATCGGGCCAGTTAGTGGAGGAGACCCAGTACTTC | CASRSGQLVEETQYF
. | TRBJ2-7 | TRBV5-1 | . | TGCGCCAGCAGCCGGACATCAGCCTACGAGCAGTACTTC | CASSRTSAYEQYF
. | TRBJ2-7 | TRBV20-1 | TRBD1 | TGCAGTGCTAAACAGGGGCCTGAGCAGTACTTC | CSAKQGPEQYF
. | TRBJ2-3 | TRBV15 | TRBD2 | TGTGCCACCAGCTCCGGACTAGCGGGAGGGCCAGATACGCAGTATTTT | CATSSGLAGGPDTQYF
. | TRBJ2-7 | TRBV6-6 | . | TGTGCCAGCAGTTACTCGACATCCGCTAGCGAGCAGTACTTC | CASSYSTSASEQYF
few | TRBJ2-7 | TRBV7-9 | TRBD2 | TGTGCCAGCAGCTTGCCCACTGGACTAGCGGGAGTGGACGAGCAGTACTTC | CASSLPTGLAGVDEQYF